This TCR beta chain was observed in a study of beta chain features in type 1 diabetes. Broader study findings: For patients, the naive, central memory and Treg TCRB repertoires appeared more alike than for healthy donors. For Type 1 diabetes patients, all four CD4+ subsets carried TCRB CDR3s that were moderately but significantly shorter.

By way of CD45RO/CCR7/CD25/CD127/CD95/CD27, the CD4+ regulatory, stem cell-like memory, central memory and naive cells were sorted. Each sorted population was over 98% pure. With respect to this clone: Its antigen remains unidentified. This CDR3 is also generated by other DNA sequences in the sample.

The investigators reverse transcribed all of the isolated RNA, so they sequenced expressed TCRB transcripts. Approximately 910,000 reads per sample were averaged for stem cell-like memory samples. Produced via immunoSEQ multiplex PCR; TCRdb's table is partial and in-frame only. The sample lists 20,000 to 25,000 clones, over 65% occurring once. This CDR3 spans 14 amino acids. The junction had 6 bases not matched to a gene; V was cut back by 6 bases and J by 6 bases. Germline CDR1 LNHDA, CDR2 SQIVND (reference sequence). Sequenced input: stem cell memory CD4+ T cells from blood. This TCR derives from a woman aged 40-49 years with type 1 diabetes. This chain connects TRBV19 to TRBJ1-5; 9 positions agree with TRBD1. The CDR3 DNA reads as TGTGCCAGTAGCGCGACAGGGGGTAGTCAGCCCCAGCATTTT. Translation: CASSATGGSQPQHF. Looking up the rest from reference TRBV19 and TRBJ1-5 gives the full variable domain: DGGITQSPKYLFRKEGQNVTLSCEQNLNHDAMYWYRQDPGQGLRLIYYSQIVNDFQKGDIAEGYSVSREKKESFPLTVTSAQKNPTAFYLCASSATGGSQPQHFGDGTRLSIL.